One and the same sample provided the 15 T cell receptor beta chains below, sequenced in a study of cytomegalovirus exposure and HLA in healthy donors. Amplification used 60 Vbeta primers and 13 Jbeta primers. Here immunoSEQ multiplex PCR was the method, and the copy in TCRdb shows in-frame clones only, minus some. The sample holds under 70,000 clones, roughly 77% seen once. Sequencing input: PBMCs. The receptors were gathered from a female donor in good health and CMV-seronegative.

The rearrangement joins TRBV4-2 to TRBJ2-7; 10 nucleotides agree with TRBD2. V lost 0 bases, J lost 6 bases, and 5 bases stayed unmatched. The germline gives CDR1 LGHNA, CDR2 YNFKEQ. The CDR3 is 15 residues long. This CDR3 is CASSQESGGASEQYF. The CDR3 coding sequence is TGTGCCAGCAGCCAAGAGAGCGGGGGGGCAAGCGAGCAGTACTTC.

The rearrangement links TRBV28 to TRBJ2-7; D gene uncertain. Trimming took off 3 bases at V and 6 bases at J, with 9 bases between the two ends. CDR3 length: 12 residues. The V gene's germline CDR1 is MDHEN and CDR2 SYDVKM. DNA of the CDR3: TGTGCCAGCAGTTTGATAGGCGGCGAGCAGTACTTC. Translated, it gives CASSLIGGEQYF.

This chain joins TRBV7-3 and TRBJ2-1, with 7 bases fitting TRBD2. V shed 6 bases and J 7 bases; nucleotides not matched to a gene: 12. CDR3 size: 15 residues. The germline gives CDR1 SGHTA, CDR2 FQGTGA. This chain's CDR3 is CASRSPGGRWNEQFF. In DNA form, the CDR3 reads TGTGCCAGCAGGTCCCCGGGAGGCAGGTGGAATGAGCAGTTCTTC.

This clone was observed a single time. The gene calls are TRBV9 and TRBJ1-3; 7 nucleotides align to TRBD1. The germline gives CDR1 SGDLS, CDR2 YYNGEE. V shed 3 bases, J shed 0 bases, and the junction held 6 bases outside the gene matches. The CDR3 is 16 residues long. The CDR3 is CASSASRDSSGNTIYF. The CDR3 DNA reads as TGTGCCAGCAGCGCGTCCCGGGACAGCTCTGGAAACACCATATATTTT.

The DNA of the CDR3 is TGTGCCAGCAGCTTCTTAAGTGGCAGGGGGTACAATGAGCAGTTCTTC. This sequence encodes CASSFLSGRGYNEQFF. The chain carries TRBV7-2 and TRBJ2-1; TRBD1 matches 7 bases. Germline values: CDR1 SGHTA, CDR2 FQGNSA. Germline trimming cut 3 bases from V and 4 bases from J; bases unmatched to any gene: 9. This CDR3 is 16 amino acids long.

This sequence joins TRBV18 and TRBJ2-1, with a tentative D call TRBD2 (5 bases). The V gene's germline CDR1 is KGHSH and CDR2 LQKENI. Between the trimmed V and J ends, which lost 2 bases and 7 bases, there was a span of 12 bases. The CDR3 has 14 residues. CDR3 sequence (DNA): TGTGCCAGCTCACCAGCGGAGGTCAGAAATGAGCAGTTCTTC. Protein product: CASSPAEVRNEQFF. The whole variable domain, filled in from reference TRBV18 and TRBJ2-1, reads NAGVMQNPRHLVRRRGQEARLRCSPMKGHSHVYWYRQLPEEGLKFMVYLQKENIIDESGMPKERFSAEFPKEGPSILRIQQVVRGDSAAYFCASSPAEVRNEQFFGPGTRLTVL.

The V and J genes are TRBV7-9 and TRBJ2-1; TRBD2 matches at 10 bases. Germline-derived CDR1 and CDR2 are SEHNR and FQNEAQ (reference sequence). The CDR3 contains 14 residues. With 8 bases clipped from V and 0 bases from J, the junction kept 1 base outside the gene matches. CDR3 DNA sequence: TGTGCCAGCGGACTAGCGGTCTCCTACAATGAGCAGTTCTTC. Residues: CASGLAVSYNEQFF.

To note about this clone: A read error may account for a junction end that differs from germline. The chain employs TRBV2 and TRBJ2-3; a weak D match, TRBD2 (6 bases). The CDR3 runs to 13 residues. Germline CDR1 SNHLY, CDR2 FYNNEI. For the CDR3, the DNA is TGTGCCAGCATCGGAAGGCCGGGAGATACGCAGTGTTTT. Protein sequence: CASIGRPGDTQCF.

CDR3 sequence: CASSHRGQGSQPQHF. The CDR3 coding sequence is TGTGCCAGCAGTCATCGGGGACAGGGAAGTCAGCCCCAGCATTTT. The chain uses TRBV6-6 and TRBJ1-5; 9 bases are shared with TRBD1. The CDR3 is 15 amino acids. J lost 6 bases, V lost 5 bases, and 8 bases had no gene match. Per germline, CDR1 MNHNY and CDR2 SVGAGI (reference sequence).

The chain employs TRBV7-2 and TRBJ2-7, with a possible D match to TRBD2 (6 bases). This CDR3 is 13 amino acids long. Germline CDR1 reads SGHTA; CDR2 reads FQGNSA. V dropped 1 base and J dropped 7 bases, with 11 bases sitting between them. CDR3 bases: TGTGCCAGCAGCTTAGGACGGGCGGGAGAGCAGTACTTC. Amino acid sequence: CASSLGRAGEQYF.

This chain links TRBV30 with TRBJ2-7; 9 positions agree with TRBD1. Germline CDR1 GTSNPN, CDR2 SVGIG (reference sequence). This CDR3 has 15 amino acids. The V gene end was trimmed by 0 bases and the J gene end by 5 bases; junction bases not matched to a gene: 8. CDR3 region: CAWSVEDRGLDEQYF. DNA for the CDR3: TGTGCCTGGAGTGTAGAGGACAGGGGCCTGGACGAGCAGTACTTC.

This rearrangement joins TRBV19 to TRBJ2-5; TRBD1 matches at 8 bases. With V trimmed by 6 bases and J by 5 bases, 11 bases remained unmatched. Per the germline V gene, CDR1 is LNHDA and CDR2 is SQIVND (reference sequence). The CDR3 is made up of 15 amino acids. The CDR3 region is CASSRRTGIGETQYF. The CDR3 DNA reads as TGTGCCAGTAGCCGTCGGACAGGGATAGGGGAGACCCAGTACTTC.

The chain is built from TRBV11-1 and TRBJ2-3; 7 bases line up with TRBD2. V gave up 2 bases and J gave up 5 bases; unmatched junction bases: 7. CDR3 size: 15 residues. CDR1 and CDR2 (germline): SGHAT, FQDESV (reference sequence). The CDR3 sequence is CASSLLGGDVDTQYF. CDR3 DNA sequence: TGTGCCAGCAGCTTATTGGGAGGGGACGTAGATACGCAGTATTTT.

The gene calls are TRBV6-1 and TRBJ1-6, with D maybe TRBD1 (5 bases). The germline V and J ends were trimmed by 4 bases and 4 bases, with 23 bases remaining between them. Looked up from germline, CDR1 is MNHNS and CDR2 is SASEGT. The CDR3 spans 19 residues. CDR3 nucleotides: TGTGCCAGCAGTGGGGTCGGGACTAGAACCGGAACGTATAATTCACCCCTCCACTTT. Encoded protein: CASSGVGTRTGTYNSPLHF.

In its sample, this clone was seen a few times. The genes are TRBV18 and TRBJ1-6; weak D call: TRBD1 (5 bases). The CDR3 consists of 15 residues. Trimming removed 0 bases from V and 9 bases from J, with 12 bases in between. Germline loops: CDR1 KGHSH, CDR2 LQKENI. The CDR3: CASSPPTGDSSPLHF. The DNA of the CDR3 is TGTGCCAGCTCACCACCCACAGGAGACAGTTCACCCCTCCACTTT.